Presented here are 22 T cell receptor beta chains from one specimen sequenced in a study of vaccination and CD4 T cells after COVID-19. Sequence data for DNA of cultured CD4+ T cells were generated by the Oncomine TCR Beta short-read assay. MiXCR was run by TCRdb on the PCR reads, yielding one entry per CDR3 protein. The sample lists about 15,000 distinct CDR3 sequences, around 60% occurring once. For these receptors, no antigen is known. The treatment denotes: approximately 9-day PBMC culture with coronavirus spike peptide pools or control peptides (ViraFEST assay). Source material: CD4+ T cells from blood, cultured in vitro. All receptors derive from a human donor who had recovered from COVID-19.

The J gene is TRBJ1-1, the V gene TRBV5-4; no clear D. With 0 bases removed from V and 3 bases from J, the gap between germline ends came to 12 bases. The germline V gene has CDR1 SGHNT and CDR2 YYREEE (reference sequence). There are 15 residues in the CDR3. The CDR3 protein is CASSLDVTTYTEAFF. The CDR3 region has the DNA TGTGCCAGCAGCTTGGATGTCACCACTTACACTGAAGCTTTCTTT.

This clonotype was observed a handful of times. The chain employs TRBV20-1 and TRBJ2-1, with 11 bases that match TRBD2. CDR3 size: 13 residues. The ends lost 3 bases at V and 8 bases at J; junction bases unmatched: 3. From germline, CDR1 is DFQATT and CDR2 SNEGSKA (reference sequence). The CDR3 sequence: CSASSGRADEQFF. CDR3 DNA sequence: TGCAGTGCTAGTAGCGGGAGGGCCGATGAGCAGTTCTTC.

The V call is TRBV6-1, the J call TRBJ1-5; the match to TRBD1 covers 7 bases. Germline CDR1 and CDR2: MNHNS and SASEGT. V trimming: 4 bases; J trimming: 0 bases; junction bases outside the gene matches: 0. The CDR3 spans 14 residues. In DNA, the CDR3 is TGTGCCAGCAGTGGACAGGGTAGCAATCAGCCCCAGCATTTT. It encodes CASSGQGSNQPQHF.

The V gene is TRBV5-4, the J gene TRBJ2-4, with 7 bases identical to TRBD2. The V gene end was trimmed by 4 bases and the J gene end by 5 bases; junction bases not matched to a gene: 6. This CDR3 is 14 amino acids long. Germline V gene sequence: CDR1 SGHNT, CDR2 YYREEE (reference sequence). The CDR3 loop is CASSPGLGENIQYF. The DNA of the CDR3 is TGTGCCAGCAGCCCTGGACTAGGTGAAAACATTCAGTACTTC.

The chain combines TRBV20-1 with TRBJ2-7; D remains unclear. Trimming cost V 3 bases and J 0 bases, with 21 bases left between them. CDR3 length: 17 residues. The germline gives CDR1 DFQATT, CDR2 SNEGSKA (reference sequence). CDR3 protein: CSASGPLRVLFSYEQYF. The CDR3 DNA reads TGCAGTGCTAGCGGGCCGTTGCGCGTCCTTTTCTCCTACGAGCAGTACTTC.

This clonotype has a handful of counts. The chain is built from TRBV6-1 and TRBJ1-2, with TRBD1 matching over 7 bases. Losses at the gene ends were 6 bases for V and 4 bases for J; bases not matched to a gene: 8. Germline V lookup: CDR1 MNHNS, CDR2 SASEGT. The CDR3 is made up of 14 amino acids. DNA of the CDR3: TGTGCCAGCAGCCACGACAGGGATGGCTATGGCTACACCTTC. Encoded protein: CASSHDRDGYGYTF.

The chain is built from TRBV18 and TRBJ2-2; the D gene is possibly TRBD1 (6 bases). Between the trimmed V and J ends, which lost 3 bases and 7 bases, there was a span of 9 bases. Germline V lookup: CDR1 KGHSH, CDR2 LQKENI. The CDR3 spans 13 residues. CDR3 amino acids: CASSPRTDGELFF. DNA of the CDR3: TGTGCCAGCTCACCCCGGACAGACGGGGAGCTGTTTTTT. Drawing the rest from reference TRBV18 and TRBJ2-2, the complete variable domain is NAGVMQNPRHLVRRRGQEARLRCSPMKGHSHVYWYRQLPEEGLKFMVYLQKENIIDESGMPKERFSAEFPKEGPSILRIQQVVRGDSAAYFCASSPRTDGELFFGEGSRLTVL.

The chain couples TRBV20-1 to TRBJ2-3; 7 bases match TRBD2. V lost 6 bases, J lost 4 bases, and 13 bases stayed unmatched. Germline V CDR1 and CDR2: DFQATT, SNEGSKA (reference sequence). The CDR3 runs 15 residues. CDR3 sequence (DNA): TGCAGTGCCCGACGGGGGGACGGGGTGGCAGATACGCAGTATTTT. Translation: CSARRGDGVADTQYF.

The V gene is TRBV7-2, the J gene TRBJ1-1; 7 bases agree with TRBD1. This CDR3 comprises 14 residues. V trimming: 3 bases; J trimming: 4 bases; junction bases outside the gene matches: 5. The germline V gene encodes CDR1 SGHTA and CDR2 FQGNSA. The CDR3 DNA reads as TGTGCCAGCAGCTTGCGACAGGGTAGCACTGAAGCTTTCTTT. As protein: CASSLRQGSTEAFF. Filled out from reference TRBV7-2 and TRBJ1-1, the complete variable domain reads GAGVSQSPSNKVTEKGKDVELRCDPISGHTALYWYRQSLGQGLEFLIYFQGNSAPDKSGLPSDRFSAERTGGSVSTLTIQRTQQEDSAVYLCASSLRQGSTEAFFGQGTRLTVV.

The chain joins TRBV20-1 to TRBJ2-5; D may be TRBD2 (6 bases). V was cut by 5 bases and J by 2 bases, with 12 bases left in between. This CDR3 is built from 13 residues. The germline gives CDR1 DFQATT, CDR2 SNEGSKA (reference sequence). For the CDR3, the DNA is TGCAGTGCTCGACTAGATATACAAGAGACCCAGTACTTC. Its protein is CSARLDIQETQYF.

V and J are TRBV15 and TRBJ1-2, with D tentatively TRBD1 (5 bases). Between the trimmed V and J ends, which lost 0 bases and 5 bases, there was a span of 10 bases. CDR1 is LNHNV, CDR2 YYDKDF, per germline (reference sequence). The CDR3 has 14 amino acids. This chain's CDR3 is CATSRDRGEYGYTF. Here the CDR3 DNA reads TGTGCCACCAGCAGAGATAGAGGGGAATATGGCTACACCTTC.

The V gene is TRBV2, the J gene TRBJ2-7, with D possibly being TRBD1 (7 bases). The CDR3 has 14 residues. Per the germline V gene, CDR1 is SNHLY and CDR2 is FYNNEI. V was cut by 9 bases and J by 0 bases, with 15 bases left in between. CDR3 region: CASRAGQSSYEQYF. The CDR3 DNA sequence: TGTGCCAGTAGGGCGGGACAGAGCTCCTACGAGCAGTACTTC.

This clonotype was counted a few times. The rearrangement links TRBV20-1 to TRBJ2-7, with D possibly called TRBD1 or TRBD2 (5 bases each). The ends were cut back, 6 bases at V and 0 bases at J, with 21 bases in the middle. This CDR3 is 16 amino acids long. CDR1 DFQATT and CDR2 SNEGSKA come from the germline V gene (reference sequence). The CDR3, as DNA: TGCAGTGCACCCTCACCCGGGACGGCCAGCTCCTACGAGCAGTACTTC. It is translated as CSAPSPGTASSYEQYF.

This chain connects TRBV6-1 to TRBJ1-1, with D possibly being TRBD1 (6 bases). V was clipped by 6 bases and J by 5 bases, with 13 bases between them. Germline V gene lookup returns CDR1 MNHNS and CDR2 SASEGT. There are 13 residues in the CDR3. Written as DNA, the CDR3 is TGTGCCAGCAGCCCTTACAGGGATACTGAAGCTTTCTTT. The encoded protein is CASSPYRDTEAFF.

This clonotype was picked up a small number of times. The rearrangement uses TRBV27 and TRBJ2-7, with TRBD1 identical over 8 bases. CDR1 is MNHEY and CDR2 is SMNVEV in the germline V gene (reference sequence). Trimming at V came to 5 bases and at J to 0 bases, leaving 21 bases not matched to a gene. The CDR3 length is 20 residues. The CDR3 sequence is CASSDFLGGQGPRSSYEQYF. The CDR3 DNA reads TGTGCCAGCAGTGACTTTTTAGGAGGACAGGGCCCCCGTAGCTCCTACGAGCAGTACTTC.

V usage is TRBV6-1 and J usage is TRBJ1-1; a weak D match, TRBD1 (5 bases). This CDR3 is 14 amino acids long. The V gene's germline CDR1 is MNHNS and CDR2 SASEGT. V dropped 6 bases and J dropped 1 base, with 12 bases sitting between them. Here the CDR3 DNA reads TGTGCCAGCAGGCGGTTGGGGGGGAACACTGAAGCTTTCTTT. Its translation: CASRRLGGNTEAFF.

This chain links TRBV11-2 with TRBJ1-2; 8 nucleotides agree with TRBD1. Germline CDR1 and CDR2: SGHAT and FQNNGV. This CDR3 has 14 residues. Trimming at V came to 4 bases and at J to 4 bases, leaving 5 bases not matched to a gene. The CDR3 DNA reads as TGTGCCAGCAGCTCCCGGGACAGGCGCTATGGCTACACCTTC. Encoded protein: CASSSRDRRYGYTF.

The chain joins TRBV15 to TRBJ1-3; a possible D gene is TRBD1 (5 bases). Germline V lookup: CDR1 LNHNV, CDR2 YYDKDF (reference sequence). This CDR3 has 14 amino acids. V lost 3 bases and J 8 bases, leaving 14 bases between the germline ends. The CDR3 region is CATSRTILGDTIYF. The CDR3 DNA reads TGTGCCACCAGCAGGACCATTCTGGGGGACACCATATATTTT.

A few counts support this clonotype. In DNA form, the CDR3 reads TGTGCCAGTAGCACAGGGGATTTGGATGGCTACACCTTC. Translated: CASSTGDLDGYTF. The chain links TRBV19 to TRBJ1-2, with 7 bases matching TRBD1. The CDR3 is 13 amino acids. From germline, CDR1 is LNHDA and CDR2 SQIVND (reference sequence). The ends lost 6 bases at V and 6 bases at J; junction bases unmatched: 7.

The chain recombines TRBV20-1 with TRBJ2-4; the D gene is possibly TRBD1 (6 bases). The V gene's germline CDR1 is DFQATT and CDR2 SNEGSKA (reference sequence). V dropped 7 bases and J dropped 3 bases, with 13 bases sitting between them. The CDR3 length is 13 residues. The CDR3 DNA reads TGCAGTGTCCCGTTACAGGGCAAAAACATTCAGTACTTC. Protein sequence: CSVPLQGKNIQYF.

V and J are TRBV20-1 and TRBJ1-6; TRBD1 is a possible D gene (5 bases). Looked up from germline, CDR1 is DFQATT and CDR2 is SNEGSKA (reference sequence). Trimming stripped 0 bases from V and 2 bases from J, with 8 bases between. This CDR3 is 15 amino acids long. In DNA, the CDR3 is TGCAGTGCTAGAGACAGGGAGGCCTATAATTCACCCCTCCACTTT. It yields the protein CSARDREAYNSPLHF.

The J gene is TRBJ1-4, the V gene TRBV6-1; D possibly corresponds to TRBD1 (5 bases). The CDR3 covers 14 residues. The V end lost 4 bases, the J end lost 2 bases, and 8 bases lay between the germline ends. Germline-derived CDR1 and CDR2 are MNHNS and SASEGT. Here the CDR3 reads CASSGGGTNEKLFF. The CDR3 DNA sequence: TGTGCCAGCAGTGGGGGGGGGACTAATGAAAAACTGTTTTTT.